This T cell receptor (beta chain) appears in the sequencing data of a study of radiotherapy plus CTLA-4 blockade in lung cancer. Study in general: With 25% to 35% of patients having disease control, objective responses were seen in under 20%.

Assay used: immunoSEQ multiplex PCR; TCRdb lists only in-frame clones, some missing. The sample shows tens of thousands of clones, just over 75% of them seen only once. CTLA-4 blockade with ipilimumab, together with focal radiation, was given to patients with chemo-refractory metastatic non-small-cell lung cancer. Regarding the study as a whole: Interferon-beta, together with early blood T cell clone dynamics, reportedly best predicted response.

In regard to this clone: Its matching antigen is unknown.

Sequencing used peripheral blood, obtained from a patient treated with radiotherapy plus ipilimumab. The TCR originated in a human donor with non-small cell lung cancer who had a partial response to radiotherapy plus ipilimumab.

CDR3 in DNA: TGTGCCAGCAGCTATTTACAGGGGGCGGCGACCGGGGAGCTGTTTTTT. It translates to CASSYLQGAATGELFF. The chain carries TRBV28 and TRBJ2-2, with 9 bases fitting TRBD1. Germline V gives CDR1 MDHEN, CDR2 SYDVKM. The CDR3 sequence is 16 residues long. V dropped 6 bases and J dropped 5; count of bases not matched to a gene: 10. Full variable domain (rest looked up from reference TRBV28 and TRBJ2-2): DVKVTQSSRYLVKRTGEKVFLECVQDMDHENMFWYRQDPGLGLRLIYFSYDVKMKEKGDIPEGYSVSREKKERFSLILESASTNQTSMYLCASSYLQGAATGELFFGEGSRLTVL.